Following are 24 T cell receptor beta chains from one sample sequenced in a study of T-cell reconstitution after alpha-beta-depleted transplantation in children (TCRdb year 2016). The sample's treatment or condition label is to be understood as: allogeneic hematopoietic cell transplantation with graft depleted of TCRalphabeta T cells and CD19 B cells. To prepare the library, PCR was applied. The sample was run on an Illumina HiSeq 2500. TCR library preparation used molecular barcoding, with unique molecular identifiers applied to normalize quantification of the TCRbeta repertoire. Through fastp at Q25 and MiXCR, TCRdb rebuilt clones from the public reads, retaining in-frame beta chains. A single entry per CDR3 protein holds the most common genes and DNA from its merged rows. A total of approximately 130,000 distinct CDR3 sequences appear in this sample, 9.7% of them only once. Under 30% of the sample belongs to the ten largest clones.

The starting material was PBMCs, mostly from graft donor cells, obtained 180 days after TCRalphabeta/CD19-depleted stem cell transplant. Receptors were obtained from a girl under three years old who had a stem cell transplant for combined immunodeficiency, so the T cells may come from the graft donor.

This CDR3 reads CSAREGLYEQYF. CDR3 DNA sequence: TGCAGTGCTAGAGAGGGACTATACGAGCAGTACTTC. The chain links TRBV20-1 to TRBJ2-7; the match to TRBD2 covers 7 bases. CDR3 length equals 12 residues. CDR1 DFQATT and CDR2 SNEGSKA come from the germline V gene (reference sequence). The ends lost 0 bases at V and 4 bases at J; junction bases unmatched: 0.

There are many counts of this clonotype. The chain employs TRBV24-1 and TRBJ2-5; no clear D. Germline values: CDR1 KGHDR, CDR2 SFDVKD. There are 16 residues in the CDR3. With 0 bases removed from V and 2 bases from J, the gap between germline ends came to 12 bases. CDR3 DNA: TGTGCCACCAGTGATTTGGTTTTAGGGCATCAAGAGACCCAGTACTTC. Protein sequence: CATSDLVLGHQETQYF.

This clonotype turned up a few times. The gene calls are TRBV12-3 or TRBV12-4 and TRBJ2-1; weak D call: TRBD1 (5 bases). The V and J ends lost 1 base and 9 bases respectively, with 16 bases between them. The CDR3 spans 15 residues. The CDR3 sequence: CASSLVGRAEAEQFF. The CDR3 bases are TGTGCCAGCAGTTTAGTTGGCAGGGCGGAAGCTGAGCAGTTCTTC.

In its sample, this clonotype was seen many times. This sequence joins TRBV5-1 and TRBJ2-1, with D possibly TRBD2 on 5 matching bases. Germline V gives CDR1 SGHRS, CDR2 YFSETQ. CDR3 length equals 13 residues. The V end was cut by 4 bases, the J end by 4 bases, with 9 bases between. As DNA, the CDR3 is TGCGCCAGCAGCCCGGACTCTTACAATGAGCAGTTCTTC. It translates to CASSPDSYNEQFF.

In this sample, this clonotype turned up many times. The rearrangement uses TRBV6-5 and TRBJ2-1, with TRBD2 matching over 7 bases. The CDR3 runs 16 residues. CDR1 and CDR2 from the germline V gene are MNHEY and SVGAGI. V gave up 0 bases and J gave up 4 bases; unmatched junction bases: 6. The CDR3 bases are TGTGCCAGCAGTTACTCGCCAGCGGGGAGATACAATGAGCAGTTCTTC. Protein sequence: CASSYSPAGRYNEQFF.

V gene TRBV20-1 combines with J gene TRBJ2-4; D perhaps matches TRBD1 (6 bases). The CDR3 length is 17 residues. With 1 base removed from V and 0 bases from J, the gap between germline ends came to 16 bases. From germline, CDR1 is DFQATT and CDR2 SNEGSKA (reference sequence). The CDR3 DNA follows: TGCAGTGCTAGAGTAGGACAGAAGTTTCTAGCCAAAAACATTCAGTACTTC. Residues: CSARVGQKFLAKNIQYF.

This clonotype was seen more than once but under ten times. This sequence joins TRBV5-1 and TRBJ2-7, with 8 positions matching TRBD2. The CDR3 extends over 14 amino acids. Germline trimming cut 0 bases from V and 3 bases from J; bases unmatched to any gene: 2. Germline values: CDR1 SGHRS, CDR2 YFSETQ. The CDR3 nucleotides are TGCGCCAGCAGCTTGGCCCTAGCGGGCTACGAGCAGTACTTC. Residues: CASSLALAGYEQYF.

This clonotype showed up just a few times. V is TRBV29-1 and J is TRBJ2-6, with D perhaps matching TRBD2 (5 bases). The V end lost 4 bases, the J end lost 5 bases, and 21 bases lay between the germline ends. Germline CDR1 reads SQVTM; CDR2 reads ANQGSEA. CDR3 length: 17 amino acids. The DNA of the CDR3 is TGCAGCGTTGCAGGACTCCTCTCTGGAGGCAGGGCCAACGTCCTGACTTTC. Translated: CSVAGLLSGGRANVLTF.

The chain joins TRBV6-1 to TRBJ2-3; 9 nucleotides line up with TRBD2. Germline lookup yields CDR1 MNHNS and CDR2 SASEGT. There are 15 residues in the CDR3. After removal of 7 bases from V and 8 bases from J, the junction contained 13 bases not matched to a gene. The CDR3 reads CASNHLTSGPGTQYF. The CDR3 DNA follows: TGTGCCAGCAACCATCTCACTAGCGGGCCAGGTACGCAGTATTTT.

This clonotype was counted many times. This sequence joins TRBV24-1 and TRBJ1-2; the D gene is possibly TRBD1 (6 bases). This CDR3 has 13 residues. Germline V gene data show CDR1 as KGHDR and CDR2 as SFDVKD. V was trimmed by 5 bases and J by 4 bases, leaving 10 bases between them. The CDR3 region has the DNA TGTGCCACCAGTGTGGGGGCCCTCTATGGCTACACCTTC. Translating gives CATSVGALYGYTF.

This clonotype was detected only a few times. The chain couples TRBV20-1 to TRBJ1-5; a possible D gene is TRBD1 (6 bases). Germline CDR1 reads DFQATT; CDR2 reads SNEGSKA (reference sequence). V lost 5 bases and J 0 bases, leaving 14 bases between the germline ends. The CDR3 contains 15 residues. DNA for the CDR3: TGCAGTGCTGGCACCACAGGGAGTAGCAATCAGCCCCAGCATTTT. Protein: CSAGTTGSSNQPQHF.

Only a few counts were recorded for this clonotype. The rearrangement joins TRBV28 to TRBJ2-7; 11 bases align to TRBD2. The germline CDR1 and CDR2 sequences are MDHEN and SYDVKM. V dropped 7 bases and J dropped 6; count of bases not matched to a gene: 11. This CDR3 is 15 amino acids long. Written as DNA, the CDR3 is TGTGCCAGCAATAAGGAGGGACTAGCGGTCCTCGAGCAGTACTTC. Translating it yields CASNKEGLAVLEQYF.

The chain couples TRBV7-3 to TRBJ2-1; TRBD2 matches at 11 bases. V was pared by 4 bases and J by 6 bases, with 14 bases of the junction left unmatched. The CDR3 is made up of 18 amino acids. Germline-derived CDR1 and CDR2 are SGHTA and FQGTGA. The CDR3 reads CASSSIPGLAGQPNEQFF. CDR3 in DNA: TGTGCCAGCAGCTCCATCCCTGGACTAGCGGGCCAACCCAATGAGCAGTTCTTC.

The sample holds many counts of this clonotype. The rearrangement uses TRBV5-1 and TRBJ1-5; the D gene is possibly TRBD1 (5 bases). Germline CDR1 and CDR2: SGHRS and YFSETQ. V dropped 1 base and J dropped 6 bases, with 14 bases sitting between them. The CDR3 is made up of 15 amino acids. The CDR3 protein is CASSLYGTVGQPQHF. Here the CDR3 DNA reads TGCGCCAGCAGCTTGTACGGGACTGTAGGTCAGCCCCAGCATTTT.

This chain uses TRBV12-3 or TRBV12-4 with TRBJ2-7, with 7 bases identical to TRBD2. The CDR3 is 13 residues long. V shed 6 bases, J shed 2 bases, and the junction held 4 bases outside the gene matches. As DNA, the CDR3 is TGTGCCAGCAGACTCGGACTAGCCTACGAGCAGTACTTC. It yields the protein CASRLGLAYEQYF.

The rearrangement links TRBV19 to TRBJ1-5; the match to TRBD1 covers 10 bases. The CDR3 sequence is 13 residues long. CDR1 is LNHDA and CDR2 is SQIVND in the germline V gene (reference sequence). The ends lost 10 bases at V and 6 bases at J; junction bases unmatched: 6. CDR3 protein: CATSGTGVQPQHF. The CDR3, as DNA: TGTGCCACCTCCGGGACAGGGGTTCAGCCCCAGCATTTT.

This clonotype was detected a few times. The chain is built from TRBV20-1 and TRBJ2-1; D might be TRBD1 (5 bases). V was pared by 3 bases and J by 8 bases, with 23 bases between. The CDR3 length is 16 residues. Germline-derived CDR1 and CDR2 are DFQATT and SNEGSKA (reference sequence). DNA of the CDR3: TGCAGTGCTAGTCGGCCTTGGGCAGGGTCAGGCGATGAGCAGTTCTTC. Its protein product is CSASRPWAGSGDEQFF.

Only a few counts were recorded for this clonotype. This chain links TRBV9 with TRBJ2-3; D not certain. This CDR3 comprises 15 residues. CDR1 is SGDLS, CDR2 YYNGEE, per germline. V was cut by 0 bases and J by 2 bases, with 10 bases left in between. CDR3 bases: TGTGCCAGCAGCGTAGATATTATACCCACAGATACGCAGTATTTT. Translated: CASSVDIIPTDTQYF.

The chain joins TRBV6-2 or TRBV6-3 to TRBJ1-2; the D gene is possibly TRBD1 (6 bases). The germline gives CDR1 MNHEY, CDR2 SVGEGT. Trimming cost V 6 bases and J 3 bases, with 14 bases left between them. This CDR3 contains 14 residues. CDR3 DNA: TGTGCCAGCAGCCCCACGGGGGGGCACTATGGCTACACCTTC. This encodes CASSPTGGHYGYTF.

This clonotype was observed a few times. The rearrangement uses TRBV7-8 and TRBJ2-3; D unclear. Germline CDR1 is SGHVS and CDR2 is FQNEAQ. The V end lost 2 bases, the J end lost 2 bases, and 17 bases lay between the germline ends. The CDR3 is made up of 17 amino acids. CDR3 protein: CASSLPATTIITDTQYF. The CDR3 bases are TGTGCCAGCAGCTTACCGGCTACCACGATCATCACAGATACGCAGTATTTT.

This clonotype was observed a few times. At one end, the junction sequence differs from germline, possibly due to a read error. V is TRBV29-1 and J is TRBJ2-3; D is tentatively TRBD1 or TRBD2 (5 bases each). The length of the CDR3 is 9 residues. Germline values: CDR1 SQVTM, CDR2 ANQGSEA. The CDR3 region is CSVGVQGSF. CDR3 bases: TGCAGCGTGGGGGTTCAGGGAAGTTTT.

J is TRBJ1-1 and V is TRBV5-5; D might be TRBD1 (5 bases). Per germline, CDR1 SGHKS and CDR2 YYEKEE (reference sequence). The CDR3 runs 14 residues. The V gene lost 6 bases and the J gene lost 1 base, with 13 bases spanning the gap. The CDR3 reads CASTLGGSNTEAFF. CDR3 DNA sequence: TGTGCCAGCACCCTCGGGGGGTCGAACACTGAAGCTTTCTTT.

This clonotype has only one observation. The CDR3 ends on some other residue instead of the conserved phenylalanine or tryptophan, so this is likely a read error. The chain combines TRBV7-3 with TRBJ2-3; 7 nucleotides line up with TRBD2. Germline V gene sequence: CDR1 SGHTA, CDR2 FQGTGA. The CDR3 sequence is 15 residues long. V shed 5 bases and J 1 base; nucleotides not matched to a gene: 6. CDR3 nucleotide sequence: TGTGCCAGCAGCGACAGCCGGGGGGGCACAGATACGCAGTATTCT. It yields the protein CASSDSRGGTDTQYS.

The V call is TRBV11-2, the J call TRBJ2-6; 7 bases align to TRBD2. The CDR3 extends over 20 amino acids. The V gene's germline CDR1 is SGHAT and CDR2 FQNNGV. The ends lost 3 bases at V and 0 bases at J; junction bases unmatched: 14. The CDR3 loop is CASSFIRGEGPSSGANVLTF. CDR3 nucleotide sequence: TGTGCCAGCAGCTTCATAAGAGGGGAGGGGCCCAGCTCTGGGGCCAACGTCCTGACTTTC.